Below, one TCR beta chain is given with its context. Its antigen is unknown. There are no base qualities to consult, and no much larger clone falls within one base. Using the deep immunoSEQ assay, multiplex PCR amplified TCR CDR3 regions from genomic DNA. Genomic DNA extracted from each cell subset was distributed evenly over all wells of several immunoSEQ 96-well plates, and each plate served as one replicate. For sorted subsets, roughly 0.2 ug genomic DNA, equal to some 30,000 T cell genomes, was loaded into each replicate PCR. The purified libraries were quantified using a Qubit 3.0 fluorometer, sized with a Bioanalyzer 2100, and then quantified again using the KAPA Library Quantification kit. Every immunoSEQ 96-well plate was sequenced on a separate single-read 150-cycle Illumina NextSeq 550 flow cell. In the paper's pipeline: Because the immunoSEQ output held only junctional sequences and lacked quality scores, the filtering could not match the filtering applied to full-length reads. To assign V/J genes and CDR3, sequences were annotated against IMGT germline references using PyIR, a Python wrapper for IgBLAST v1.9. Reads were filtered out if the reads had weak V/J assignments (E-value above 1e-6), no CDR3, stop codons, out-of-frame junctions, or ambiguous translated residues. A V3J clonotype was defined by an identical inferred V gene, J gene, and CDR3 amino acid sequence. The percentage overlap between two repertoires was calculated by dividing the number of shared unique clonotypes by the size of the smaller repertoire. Three approaches were used to assess repertoire richness: RTK rarefaction, the Chao1 estimator, and Recon v2.1 estimates of unobserved clonotypes. Generation probabilities were computed with OLGA for all TCRbeta clonotypes obtained by the gDNA method from a few donors. This is the immuneACCESS table as TCRdb keeps it, with only in-frame sequences that have V and J called. A part of the clones is gone; compared with another copy, unresolved V genes explain less than half, and the rest is unexplained. From that table come the V and J calls and clone size; the DNA was used to work out D and trimming. The sample table holds 2 million to 3 million clones, of which roughly 92% were seen once. Under 0.15% of the sample comes from the top ten.

This entry comes from a study of shared clonotypes between healthy human individuals (dated by TCRdb to the early 2020s). Looking at the study overall: The cohort included three men and two women between 18 and 49 years of age. To increase sequencing depth and limit assay-specific biases, different laboratories used diverse techniques to prepare libraries and sequence TCR repertoires. Between about 0.94 and 10 billion PBMCs per donor were obtained by leukapheresis. To estimate repertoire size and how much clonotype sharing occurs between individuals, the study deeply sequenced the blood TCR repertoires of roughly 5 healthy adults. Per donor, three plates each were used for CD4 naive and CD4 memory, two for CD8 naive, and one for CD8 memory. What the authors observed across the whole study: Pairwise subsampling led to the expectation that sequencing depth would affect the degree of clonotype sharing among donors. Incomplete sequencing was indicated by rarefaction of sorted-subset datasets, despite the large sequencing depth. Larger estimated clonotype richness was generally found for naive subsets than for memory subsets. Sampling was restricted to blood, and TCR repertoires in tissue are likely to differ from TCR repertoires in blood. Approximately 4.8% of naive CD4, 3.5% of naive CD8, 2% to 2.5% of memory CD4, and about 0.4% of memory CD8 clonotypes were shared across several donors. The small number of donors limited the genetic and exposure-history diversity represented. Compared with non-shared clonotypes, the clonotypes found in all four sorted-subset donors had higher generation probabilities.

The donors were healthy, HIV-negative adults who had no recently reported acute infections or vaccinations. Every donor was a Caucasian adult residing in Nashville, Tennessee, USA. Magnetic negative selection was used to enrich CD4+ T cells, after which naive cells were positively selected on CD45RA and the negative fraction became the memory subset. After blood collection by leukapheresis, PBMCs were isolated using Ficoll-Histopaque density gradient centrifugation and then cryopreserved in the vapor phase of liquid nitrogen. Analytical flow cytometry was used to check the purity and quantity of every magnetically sorted T cell population. Each sorted fraction had its genomic DNA isolated and then quantified by UV absorbance on a Nanodrop 2000c. The TCR sequence derives from a young man in good health. Sequencing was done on a sample of naive CD4+ T cells sorted from blood. Per the publication, the cell subset or site label means: CD45RA+ positively selected.

The nucleotide sequence is given as TGTGCCAGCAGCTTAGGCGGCGGGGGTCCCCTATCCTACGAGCAGTACTTC. Translated, this gives CASSLGGGGPLSYEQYF. The chain couples TRBV7-2 to TRBJ2-7; 7 bases in between match TRBD2. V trim: 1 base; J trim: 1 base; unmatched bases: 10. From cysteine to phenylalanine, the CDR3 is 17 amino acids long. CDR3 DNA only is kept here, 51 bases in frame from base 1. In the germline V gene, CDR1 corresponds to SGHTA and CDR2 to FQGNSA.